These 14 T cell receptor beta chains came from one sample sequenced in a study of T-cell reconstitution after alpha-beta-depleted transplantation in children. As it was prepared, the TCRbeta library received unique molecular identifiers. Each CDR3 protein gets one entry after TCRdb re-called the PCR reads with MiXCR. The repertoire holds roughly 310,000 distinct CDR3 sequences, with around 20% as singletons. The sample consisted of PBMCs, mostly from graft donor cells, taken 180 days after TCRalphabeta/CD19-depleted stem cell transplant. The source of these receptors is a male patient aged 10 to 17 who had a stem cell transplant for acute lymphoblastic leukemia, so the T cells may come from the graft donor.

In this sample, this clonotype turned up a few times. V and J are TRBV20-1 and TRBJ2-2, with D tentatively TRBD2 (6 bases). The ends were cut back, 3 bases at V and 6 bases at J, with 20 bases in the middle. From germline, CDR1 is DFQATT and CDR2 SNEGSKA (reference sequence). The CDR3 runs 16 residues. CDR3 nucleotide sequence: TGCAGTGCTAGCGGGGGTGGGGCCGTTAGTCCCGGGGAGCTGTTTTTT. Its protein is CSASGGGAVSPGELFF.

The J gene is TRBJ2-2, the V gene TRBV20-1; 11 nucleotides match TRBD2. CDR1 DFQATT and CDR2 SNEGSKA come from the germline V gene (reference sequence). After removal of 2 bases from V and 8 bases from J, the junction contained 7 bases not matched to a gene. The CDR3 length is 15 residues. This chain's CDR3 is CSARKPSGGTGELFF. The CDR3 DNA sequence: TGCAGTGCTAGAAAACCTAGCGGGGGGACTGGGGAGCTGTTTTTT.

V usage is TRBV25-1 and J usage is TRBJ2-3; no definite D call. From germline, CDR1 is MGHDK and CDR2 SYGVNS. V dropped 0 bases and J dropped 6 bases, with 13 bases sitting between them. This CDR3 spans 15 amino acids. The CDR3 DNA is TGTGCCAGCAGTGAATATACCGCGGTGGGGGATACGCAGTATTTT. Translated, it gives CASSEYTAVGDTQYF.

This clonotype appeared a few times. DNA of the CDR3: TGTGCCAGTCGATCCGGGACTAGGGTAGAGACCCAGTACTTC. It is translated as CASRSGTRVETQYF. The chain joins TRBV6-1 to TRBJ2-5; 8 bases are a match to TRBD2. Unmatched junction bases numbered 10, after V lost 9 bases and J lost 4 bases. CDR3 size: 14 residues. The V gene's germline CDR1 is MNHNS and CDR2 SASEGT.

This clonotype was detected only a few times. This chain joins TRBV7-3 and TRBJ2-1; 7 nucleotides match TRBD2. The germline V gene has CDR1 SGHTA and CDR2 FQGTGA. The CDR3 sequence is 13 residues long. Losses at the gene ends were 0 bases for V and 7 bases for J; bases not matched to a gene: 0. CDR3 protein: CASSLTGRNEQFF. CDR3 sequence (DNA): TGTGCCAGCAGCTTAACCGGGAGGAATGAGCAGTTCTTC. Full variable domain (remainder filled in from reference TRBV7-3 and TRBJ2-1): GAGVSQTPSNKVTEKGKYVELRCDPISGHTALYWYRQSLGQGPEFLIYFQGTGAADDSGLPNDRFFAVRPEGSVSTLKIQRTERGDSAVYLCASSLTGRNEQFFGPGTRLTVL.

A few counts support this clonotype. J is TRBJ2-3 and V is TRBV5-1, with no clear D. Germline loops: CDR1 SGHRS, CDR2 YFSETQ. Trimming removed 3 bases from V and 0 bases from J, with 5 bases in between. The CDR3 loop spans 13 amino acids. The DNA of the CDR3 is TGCGCCAGCAGCTGGGCGAGCACAGATACGCAGTATTTT. Its translation: CASSWASTDTQYF.

The chain recombines TRBV15 with TRBJ2-7, with 12 bases matching TRBD1. J gave up 4 bases and V 4 bases, and 5 bases lay outside the gene matches. The germline V gene encodes CDR1 LNHNV and CDR2 YYDKDF (reference sequence). The CDR3 totals 15 residues. The CDR3 region is CATSNWDRGRYEQYF. Here the CDR3 DNA reads TGTGCCACCAGCAACTGGGACAGGGGGCGATACGAGCAGTACTTC.

V usage is TRBV28 and J usage is TRBJ2-7; D assignment may be TRBD1 or TRBD2 (5 bases each). The CDR3 has 17 residues. V gave up 5 bases and J gave up 3 bases, with 23 bases separating them. Per the germline V gene, CDR1 is MDHEN and CDR2 is SYDVKM. The CDR3 DNA sequence: TGTGCCAGCAGTCGAAGATTTCGGGACCCGTGGGACTACGAGCAGTACTTC. It yields the protein CASSRRFRDPWDYEQYF.

This clonotype was detected a few times. The chain is built from TRBV7-3 and TRBJ2-3; tentatively, D is TRBD2 (6 bases). CDR1 SGHTA and CDR2 FQGTGA come from the germline V gene. V lost 1 base to trimming and J lost 4 bases, with 12 bases between them. This CDR3 contains 15 residues. The CDR3 DNA reads as TGTGCCAGCAGCTTAAAGGGCGGGACTCCAGATACGCAGTATTTT. It encodes CASSLKGGTPDTQYF.

In this sample, this clonotype turned up many times. The chain joins TRBV5-1 to TRBJ2-3, with TRBD2 identical over 13 bases. Per germline, CDR1 SGHRS and CDR2 YFSETQ. There are 16 residues in the CDR3. Germline trimming cut 4 bases from V and 2 bases from J; bases unmatched to any gene: 4. In DNA form, the CDR3 reads TGCGCCAGCAGCCTGGGACTAGCGGGACCCACAGATACGCAGTATTTT. It is translated as CASSLGLAGPTDTQYF.

This chain joins TRBV25-1 and TRBJ2-1, with TRBD2 identical over 11 bases. The CDR3 consists of 12 residues. CDR1 MGHDK and CDR2 SYGVNS come from the germline V gene. Trimming at V came to 11 bases and at J to 10 bases, leaving 7 bases not matched to a gene. The CDR3 here is CASRTSGHEQFF. The CDR3 region has the DNA TGTGCCTCACGGACTAGCGGGCACGAGCAGTTCTTC. Complete variable domain (other parts from reference TRBV25-1 and TRBJ2-1): EADIYQTPRYLVIGTGKKITLECSQTMGHDKMYWYQQDPGMELHLIHYSYGVNSTEKGDLSSESTVSRIRTEHFPLTLESARPSHTSQYLCASRTSGHEQFFGPGTRLTVL.

This clonotype was observed a handful of times. The chain carries TRBV24-1 and TRBJ2-1; 8 bases match TRBD1. Germline CDR1 reads KGHDR; CDR2 reads SFDVKD. The V and J ends lost 3 bases and 5 bases, in that order; junction bases with no gene match: 5. The CDR3 totals 15 residues. In DNA form, the CDR3 reads TGTGCCACCAGTGATCCCGGGACAGGAAACAATGAGCAGTTCTTC. Its protein is CATSDPGTGNNEQFF.

This clonotype has a handful of counts. This rearrangement joins TRBV20-1 to TRBJ2-1; D unresolved. Trimming removed 2 bases at V and 3 bases at J, with 17 bases between. The CDR3 has 16 residues. Germline V gene sequence: CDR1 DFQATT, CDR2 SNEGSKA (reference sequence). The CDR3 coding sequence is TGCAGTGCTAGATCCCAACTCCCATTCCTCTACAATGAGCAGTTCTTC. Encoded protein: CSARSQLPFLYNEQFF.

This clonotype has just a few counts. The chain combines TRBV3-1 with TRBJ2-7, with D tentatively TRBD1 (5 bases). Trimming took 4 bases from V and 6 from J, leaving 10 bases between them. Per the germline V gene, CDR1 is LGHDT and CDR2 is YNNKEL (reference sequence). The CDR3 is 12 residues long. For the CDR3, the DNA is TGTGCCAGCAGCCGAACCAGGGCCGAGCAGTACTTC. Translating it yields CASSRTRAEQYF.